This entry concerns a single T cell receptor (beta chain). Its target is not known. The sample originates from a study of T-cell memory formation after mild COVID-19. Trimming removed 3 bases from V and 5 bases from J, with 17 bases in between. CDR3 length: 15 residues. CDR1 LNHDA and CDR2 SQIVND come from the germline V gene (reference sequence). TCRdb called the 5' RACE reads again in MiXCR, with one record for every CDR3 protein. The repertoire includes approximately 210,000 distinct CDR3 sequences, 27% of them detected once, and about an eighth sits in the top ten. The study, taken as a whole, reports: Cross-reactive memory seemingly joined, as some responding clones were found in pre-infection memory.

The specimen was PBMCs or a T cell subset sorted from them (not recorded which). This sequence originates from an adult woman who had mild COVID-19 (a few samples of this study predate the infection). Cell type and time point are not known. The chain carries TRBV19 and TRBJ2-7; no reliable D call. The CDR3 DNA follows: TGTGCCAGTAGTATCCTTGATGGACCAGCCAACGAGCAGTACTTC. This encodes CASSILDGPANEQYF.